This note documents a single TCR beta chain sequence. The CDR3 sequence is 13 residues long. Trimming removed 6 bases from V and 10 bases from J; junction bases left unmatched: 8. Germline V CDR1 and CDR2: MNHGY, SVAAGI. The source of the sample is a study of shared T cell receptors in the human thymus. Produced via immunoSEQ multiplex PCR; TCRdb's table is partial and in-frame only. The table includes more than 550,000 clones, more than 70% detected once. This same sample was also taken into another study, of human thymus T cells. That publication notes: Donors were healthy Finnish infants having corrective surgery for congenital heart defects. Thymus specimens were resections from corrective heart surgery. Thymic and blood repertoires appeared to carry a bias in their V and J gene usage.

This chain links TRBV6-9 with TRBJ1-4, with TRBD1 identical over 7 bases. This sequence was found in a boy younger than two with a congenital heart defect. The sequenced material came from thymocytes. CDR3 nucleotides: TGTGCCAGCAGCATGGGACAGCCGGGAAAACTGTTTTTT. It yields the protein CASSMGQPGKLFF.